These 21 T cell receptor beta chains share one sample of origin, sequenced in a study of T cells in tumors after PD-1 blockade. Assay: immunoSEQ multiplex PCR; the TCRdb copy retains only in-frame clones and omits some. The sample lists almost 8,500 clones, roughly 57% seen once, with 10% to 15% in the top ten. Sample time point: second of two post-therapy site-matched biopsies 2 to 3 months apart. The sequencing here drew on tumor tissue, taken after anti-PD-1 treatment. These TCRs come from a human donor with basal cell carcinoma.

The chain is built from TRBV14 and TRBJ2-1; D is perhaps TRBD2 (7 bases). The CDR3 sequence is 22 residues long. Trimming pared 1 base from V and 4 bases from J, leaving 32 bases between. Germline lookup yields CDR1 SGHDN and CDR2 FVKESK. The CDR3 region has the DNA TGTGCCAGCAGCCAAGGTCGGAAATTCTACGAGGGGGGGCGCGTGAATTACAATGAGCAGTTCTTC. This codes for CASSQGRKFYEGGRVNYNEQFF.

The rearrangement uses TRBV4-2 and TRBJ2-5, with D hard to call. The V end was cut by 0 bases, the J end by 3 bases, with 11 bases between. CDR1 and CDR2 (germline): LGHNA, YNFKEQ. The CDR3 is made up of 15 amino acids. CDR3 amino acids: CASSQEGGSKETQYF. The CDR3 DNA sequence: TGTGCCAGCAGCCAAGAAGGTGGGTCAAAAGAGACCCAGTACTTC.

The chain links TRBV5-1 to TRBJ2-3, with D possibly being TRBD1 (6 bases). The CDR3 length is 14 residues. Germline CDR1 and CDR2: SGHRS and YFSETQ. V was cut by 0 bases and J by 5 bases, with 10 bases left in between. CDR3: CASSLDRAVDTQYF. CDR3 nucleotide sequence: TGCGCCAGCAGCTTGGACAGGGCGGTAGATACGCAGTATTTT.

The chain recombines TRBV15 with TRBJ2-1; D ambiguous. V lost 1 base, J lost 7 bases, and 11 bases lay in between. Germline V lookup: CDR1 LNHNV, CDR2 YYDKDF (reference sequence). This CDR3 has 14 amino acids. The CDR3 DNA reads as TGTGCCACCAGCAGAGGGGCGTCTTTGAATGAGCAGTTCTTC. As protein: CATSRGASLNEQFF.

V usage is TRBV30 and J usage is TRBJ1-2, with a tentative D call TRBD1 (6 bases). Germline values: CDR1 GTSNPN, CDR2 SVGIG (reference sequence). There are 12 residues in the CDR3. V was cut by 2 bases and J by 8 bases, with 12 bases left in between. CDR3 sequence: CAWSRQAGGYTF. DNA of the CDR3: TGTGCCTGGAGTCGACAGGCAGGGGGCTACACCTTC.

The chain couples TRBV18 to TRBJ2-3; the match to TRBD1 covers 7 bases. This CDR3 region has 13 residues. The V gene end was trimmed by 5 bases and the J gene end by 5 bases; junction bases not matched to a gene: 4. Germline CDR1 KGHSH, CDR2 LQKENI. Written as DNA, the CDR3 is TGTGCCAGCTCAACAGGGGTTGGAGATACGCAGTATTTT. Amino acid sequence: CASSTGVGDTQYF.

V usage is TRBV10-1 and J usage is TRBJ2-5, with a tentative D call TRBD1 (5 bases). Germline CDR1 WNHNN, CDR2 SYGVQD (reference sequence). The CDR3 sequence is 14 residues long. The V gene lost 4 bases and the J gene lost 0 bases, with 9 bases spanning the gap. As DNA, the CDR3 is TGCGCCAGCAGTGTATCAGGGAACCAAGAGACCCAGTACTTC. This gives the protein CASSVSGNQETQYF.

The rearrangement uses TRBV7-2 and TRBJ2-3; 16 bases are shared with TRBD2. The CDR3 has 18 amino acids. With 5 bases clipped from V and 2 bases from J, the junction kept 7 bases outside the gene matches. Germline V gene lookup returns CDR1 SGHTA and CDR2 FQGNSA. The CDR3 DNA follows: TGTGCCAGCAGCCAGGAGGGACTAGCGGGGGGGATCACAGATACGCAGTATTTT. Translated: CASSQEGLAGGITDTQYF.

This CDR3 reads CASSLRQGAYEQYF. CDR3 DNA sequence: TGTGCCAGCAGCTTAAGGCAGGGCGCCTACGAGCAGTACTTC. V is TRBV13 and J is TRBJ2-7, with D possibly TRBD1 on 5 matching bases. Trimming stripped 2 bases from V and 2 bases from J, with 10 bases between. This CDR3 has 14 residues. Germline V lookup: CDR1 PRHDT, CDR2 FYEKMQ (reference sequence).

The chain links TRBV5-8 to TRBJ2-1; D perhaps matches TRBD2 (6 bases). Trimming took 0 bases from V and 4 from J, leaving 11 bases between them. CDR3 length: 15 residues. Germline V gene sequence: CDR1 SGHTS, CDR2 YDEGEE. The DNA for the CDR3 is TGTGCCAGCAGCTTGGGGGGAGGCTTTTACAATGAGCAGTTCTTC. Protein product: CASSLGGGFYNEQFF.

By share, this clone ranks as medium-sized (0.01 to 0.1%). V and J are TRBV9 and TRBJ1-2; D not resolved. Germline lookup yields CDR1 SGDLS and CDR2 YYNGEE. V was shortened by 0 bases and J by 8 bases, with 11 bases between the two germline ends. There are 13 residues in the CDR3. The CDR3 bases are TGTGCCAGCAGCGTAGAAATAGGGATCGGCTACACCTTC. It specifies CASSVEIGIGYTF.

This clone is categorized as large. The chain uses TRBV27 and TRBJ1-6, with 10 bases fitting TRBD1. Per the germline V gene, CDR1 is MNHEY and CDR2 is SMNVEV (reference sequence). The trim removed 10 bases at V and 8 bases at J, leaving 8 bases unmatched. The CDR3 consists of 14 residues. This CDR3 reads CATNRDRGDSPLHF. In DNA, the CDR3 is TGTGCCACGAACCGGGACAGGGGCGATTCACCCCTCCACTTT.

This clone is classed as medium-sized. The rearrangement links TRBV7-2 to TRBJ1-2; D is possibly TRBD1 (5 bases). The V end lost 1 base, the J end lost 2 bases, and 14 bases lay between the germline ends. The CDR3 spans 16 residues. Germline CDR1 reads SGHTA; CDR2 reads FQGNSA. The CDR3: CASSLERARTNYGYTF. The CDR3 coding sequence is TGTGCCAGCAGCTTAGAGAGGGCCAGGACAAACTATGGCTACACCTTC.

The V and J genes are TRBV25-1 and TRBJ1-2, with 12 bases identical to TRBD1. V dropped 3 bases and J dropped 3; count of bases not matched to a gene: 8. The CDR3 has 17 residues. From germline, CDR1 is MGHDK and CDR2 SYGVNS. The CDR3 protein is CASSDWPGQGAYYGYTF. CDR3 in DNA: TGTGCCAGCAGTGACTGGCCGGGACAGGGGGCTTACTATGGCTACACCTTC.

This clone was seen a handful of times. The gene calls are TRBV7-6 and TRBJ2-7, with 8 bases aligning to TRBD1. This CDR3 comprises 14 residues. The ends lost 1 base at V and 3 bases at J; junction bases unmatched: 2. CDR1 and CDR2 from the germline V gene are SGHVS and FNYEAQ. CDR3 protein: CASSLDDRGYEQYF. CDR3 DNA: TGTGCCAGCAGCTTAGACGACAGGGGCTACGAGCAGTACTTC.

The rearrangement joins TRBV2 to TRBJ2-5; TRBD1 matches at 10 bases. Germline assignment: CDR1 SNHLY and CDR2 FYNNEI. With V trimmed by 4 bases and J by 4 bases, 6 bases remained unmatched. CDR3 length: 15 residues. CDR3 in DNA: TGTGCCAGCAGTGTCCCCGGGACAGGGGCAGAGACCCAGTACTTC. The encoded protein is CASSVPGTGAETQYF.

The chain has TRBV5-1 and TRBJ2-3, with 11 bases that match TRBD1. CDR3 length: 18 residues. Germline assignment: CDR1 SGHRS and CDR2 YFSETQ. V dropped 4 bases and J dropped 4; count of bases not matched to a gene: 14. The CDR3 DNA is TGCGCCAGCAGCCTTGGACAGGGGGCTAGCGGGGTGGCAGATACGCAGTATTTT. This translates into CASSLGQGASGVADTQYF.

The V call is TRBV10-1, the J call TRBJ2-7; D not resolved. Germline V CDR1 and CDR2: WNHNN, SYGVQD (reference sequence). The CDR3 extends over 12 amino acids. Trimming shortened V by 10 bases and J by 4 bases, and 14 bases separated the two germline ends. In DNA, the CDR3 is TGCGCCACCTCTTTGAGACTGTACGAGCAGTACTTC. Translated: CATSLRLYEQYF.

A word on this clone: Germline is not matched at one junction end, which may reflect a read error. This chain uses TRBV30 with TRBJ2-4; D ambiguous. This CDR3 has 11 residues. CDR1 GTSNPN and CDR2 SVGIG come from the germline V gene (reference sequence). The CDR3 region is CAWSVGLLTDF. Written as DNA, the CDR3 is TGTGCCTGGAGTGTAGGGCTACTGACCGACTTC.

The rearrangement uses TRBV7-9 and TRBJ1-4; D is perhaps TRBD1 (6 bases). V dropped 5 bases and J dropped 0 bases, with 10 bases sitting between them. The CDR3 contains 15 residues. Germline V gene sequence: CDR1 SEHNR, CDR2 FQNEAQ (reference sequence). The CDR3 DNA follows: TGTGCCAGCAGCCTAGGGGGGACAACTAATGAAAAACTGTTTTTT. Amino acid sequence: CASSLGGTTNEKLFF.

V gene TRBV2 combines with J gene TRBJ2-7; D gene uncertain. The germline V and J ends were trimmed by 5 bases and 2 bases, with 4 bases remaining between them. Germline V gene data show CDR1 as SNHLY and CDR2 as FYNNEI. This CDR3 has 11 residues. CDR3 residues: CASSPTYEQYF. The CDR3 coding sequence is TGTGCCAGCAGTCCCACCTACGAGCAGTACTTC.